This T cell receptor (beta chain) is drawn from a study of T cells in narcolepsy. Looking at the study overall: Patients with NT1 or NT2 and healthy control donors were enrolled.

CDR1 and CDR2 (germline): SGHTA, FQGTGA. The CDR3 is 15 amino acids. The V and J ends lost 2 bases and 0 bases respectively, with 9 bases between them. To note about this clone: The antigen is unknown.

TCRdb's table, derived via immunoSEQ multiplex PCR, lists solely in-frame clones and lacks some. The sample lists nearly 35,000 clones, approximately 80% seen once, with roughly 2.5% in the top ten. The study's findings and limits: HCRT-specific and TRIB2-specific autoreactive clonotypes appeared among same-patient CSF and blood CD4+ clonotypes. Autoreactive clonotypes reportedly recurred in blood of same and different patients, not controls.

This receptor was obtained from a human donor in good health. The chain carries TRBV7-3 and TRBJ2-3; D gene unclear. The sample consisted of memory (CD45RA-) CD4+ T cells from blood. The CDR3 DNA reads TGTGCCAGCAGCTTATCGTGGGGAAGCACAGATACGCAGTATTTT. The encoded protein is CASSLSWGSTDTQYF.